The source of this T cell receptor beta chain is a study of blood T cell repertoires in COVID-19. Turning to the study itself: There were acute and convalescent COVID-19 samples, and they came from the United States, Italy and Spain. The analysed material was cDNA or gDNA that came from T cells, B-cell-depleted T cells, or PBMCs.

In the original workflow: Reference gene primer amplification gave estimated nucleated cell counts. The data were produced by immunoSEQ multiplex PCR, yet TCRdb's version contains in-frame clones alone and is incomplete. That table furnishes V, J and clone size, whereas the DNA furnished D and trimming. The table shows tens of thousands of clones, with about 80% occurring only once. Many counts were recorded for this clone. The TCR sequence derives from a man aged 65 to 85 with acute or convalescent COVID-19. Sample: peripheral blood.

The CDR3 protein is CASSPQTGTSYGYTF. DNA for the CDR3: TGTGCCAGCAGTCCCCAGACAGGGACATCCTATGGCTACACCTTC. The J gene is TRBJ1-2, the V gene TRBV6-5; 7 bases are a match to TRBD1. The junction had 10 bases not matched to a gene; V was cut back by 5 bases and J by 4 bases. The CDR3 runs 15 residues. The V gene's germline CDR1 is MNHEY and CDR2 SVGAGI.